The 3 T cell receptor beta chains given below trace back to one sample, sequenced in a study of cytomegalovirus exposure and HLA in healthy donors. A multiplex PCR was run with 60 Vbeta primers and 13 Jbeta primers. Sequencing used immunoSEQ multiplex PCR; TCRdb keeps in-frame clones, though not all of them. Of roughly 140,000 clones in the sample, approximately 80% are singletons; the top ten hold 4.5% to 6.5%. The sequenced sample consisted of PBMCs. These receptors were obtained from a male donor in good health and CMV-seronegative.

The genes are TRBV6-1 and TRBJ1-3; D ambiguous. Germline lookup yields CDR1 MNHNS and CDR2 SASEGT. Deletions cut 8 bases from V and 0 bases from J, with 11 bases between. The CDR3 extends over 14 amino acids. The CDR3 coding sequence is TGTGCCAGCTTACTCGGAGGCTCTGGAAACACCATATATTTT. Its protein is CASLLGGSGNTIYF.

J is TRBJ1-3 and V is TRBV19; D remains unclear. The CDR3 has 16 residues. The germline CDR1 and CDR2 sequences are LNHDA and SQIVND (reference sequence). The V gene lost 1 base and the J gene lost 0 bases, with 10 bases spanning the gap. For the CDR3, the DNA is TGTGCCAGTAGTATAGGAGGAGATCGCTCTGGAAACACCATATATTTT. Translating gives CASSIGGDRSGNTIYF.

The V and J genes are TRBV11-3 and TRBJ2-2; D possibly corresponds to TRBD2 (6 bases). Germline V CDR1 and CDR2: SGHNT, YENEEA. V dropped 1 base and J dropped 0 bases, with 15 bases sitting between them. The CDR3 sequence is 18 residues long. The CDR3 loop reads CASSLAFFGSTNTGELFF. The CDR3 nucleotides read TGTGCCAGCAGCTTAGCGTTTTTCGGGAGCACGAACACCGGGGAGCTGTTTTTT.